This is a list of T cell receptor beta chains from one sample in a study of T cell responses to AZD1222 COVID-19 vaccine. The repertoire was sequenced with immunoSEQ multiplex PCR; TCRdb's copy has only in-frame clones and lacks some. The sample has 150,000 or so clones, approximately 94% seen once. The source was peripheral blood, collected on day 0 of AZD1222 vaccination. The receptors shown here come from an adult in good health. CDR3s include the opening cysteine and the closing phenylalanine or tryptophan. The order of the fields is D gene, clone size, V gene, J gene, CDR3 DNA, CDR3 protein. A D gene is named only where the DNA matches it firmly. Clone size, where shown, is once, few, many, or a class for clones that have expanded.

TRBD2	NA	TRBV7-9	TRBJ2-2	TGTGCCAGCAGCTTTCTAGCGGGGAACACCGGGGAGCTGTTTTTT	CASSFLAGNTGELFF
TRBD1	NA	TRBV6-5	TRBJ2-2	TGTGCCAGCAGCCCCGGGACAGGGGGCACCGGGGAGCTGTTTTTT	CASSPGTGGTGELFF
NA	NA	TRBV6-5	TRBJ1-5	TGTGCCAGCAGTCTATTACCTGATAGCAATCAGCCCCAGCATTTT	CASSLLPDSNQPQHF
NA	NA	TRBV29-1	TRBJ1-1	TGCAGCGTTGGTAGGGGTTGGGACACTGAAGCTTTCTTT	CSVGRGWDTEAFF
NA	once	TRBV5-1	TRBJ1-4	TGCGCCAGCAGCCTATGGCCGGGGGCAGTTGAAAAACTGTTTTTT	CASSLWPGAVEKLFF
TRBD1	NA	TRBV28	TRBJ1-2	TGTGCCAGCAGTTTAGGGGCCCGCAGGGGGTATGGCTACACCTTC	CASSLGARRGYGYTF
NA	NA	TRBV7-3	TRBJ1-6	TGTGCCAGCAGCTTAGCCGGGGGCCAAAATTCACCCCTCCACTTT	CASSLAGGQNSPLHF
NA	once	TRBV4-1	TRBJ2-5	TGCGCCAGCAGCCAGGATCCCGGCAGGGCTCAAGAGACCCAGTACTTC	CASSQDPGRAQETQYF
NA	NA	TRBV6-5	TRBJ1-4	TGTGCCAGCAGACCGAGGGGATCGGCTAATGAAAAACTGTTTTTT	CASRPRGSANEKLFF
TRBD1	NA	TRBV24-1	TRBJ2-1	TGTGCCACCAGTGACTCGACAGGGGCTGACTATGAGCAGTTCTTC	CATSDSTGADYEQFF
NA	few	TRBV6-6	TRBJ1-5	TGTGCCAGCAGTTACTCCCGACCAGGGTTAGATCAGCCCCAGCATTTT	CASSYSRPGLDQPQHF
NA	once	TRBV19	TRBJ2-1	TGTGCCAGTAGCAGCGGAACCTACAATGAGCAGTTCTTC	CASSSGTYNEQFF
NA	once	TRBV30	TRBJ2-7	TGTGCCTGGAGTAGGGAATCCGAGCAGTACTTC	CAWSRESEQYF
TRBD1	NA	TRBV10-3	TRBJ1-1	TGTGCCATCTGGGGGGGCAGGGGGAATACTGAAGCTTTCTTT	CAIWGGRGNTEAFF
TRBD2	NA	TRBV7-2	TRBJ2-3	TGTGCCAGCAGCGAACTAGCGGGGGGGAGCACAGATACGCAGTATTTT	CASSELAGGSTDTQYF
NA	NA	TRBV7-2	TRBJ1-4	TGTGCCAGCAGCTTGGACACCAATGAAAAACTGTTTTTT	CASSLDTNEKLFF
NA	NA	TRBV5-1	TRBJ1-6	TGCGCCAGCAGCCCACAGGGAAGCTCCTATAATTCACCCCTCCACTTT	CASSPQGSSYNSPLHF
TRBD2	NA	TRBV7-2	TRBJ2-1	TGTGCCAGCAGCTTAGCGACTAGCGGGGGCAACAATGAGCAGTTCTTC	CASSLATSGGNNEQFF
TRBD1	few	TRBV13	TRBJ1-6	TGTGCCAGCAGCTCTCGACAGGGAGTCTCCTATAATTCACCCCTCCACTTT	CASSSRQGVSYNSPLHF
TRBD2	NA	TRBV7-2	TRBJ2-2	TGTGCCAGCAGCTCACGGAGCGGGGGGGCCCCCCTCAACACCGGGGAGCTGTTTTTT	CASSSRSGGAPLNTGELFF
NA	NA	TRBV12-3/TRBV12-4	TRBJ2-7	TGTGCCAGCACCTTGACAGGTTCCTACGAGCAGTACTTC	CASTLTGSYEQYF
NA	NA	TRBV7-9	TRBJ1-6	TGTGCCAGCAGCTTATCGGGGGCAACTAATTCACCCCTCCACTTT	CASSLSGATNSPLHF
TRBD1	NA	TRBV15	TRBJ2-7	TGTGCCACCAGCAGAGATAACAGGGGAAGCTCCTACGAGCAGTACTTC	CATSRDNRGSSYEQYF
TRBD1	NA	TRBV7-2	TRBJ1-1	TGTGCCAGCAGCCGGGACAGGGGGAGGACTGAAGCTTTCTTT	CASSRDRGRTEAFF
NA	NA	TRBV7-2	TRBJ2-1	TGTGCCAGCAGCTTGTACAGACCGGAGATTTACAATGAGCAGTTCTTC	CASSLYRPEIYNEQFF
TRBD1	once	TRBV19	TRBJ1-6	TGTGCCAGTAGTATGGCCGGGACAGGGGTAAATTCACCCCTCCACTTT	CASSMAGTGVNSPLHF
NA	NA	TRBV19	TRBJ1-2	TGTGCCAGTAGTCCCGACGCCTCTAACTATGGCTACACCTTC	CASSPDASNYGYTF
TRBD1	NA	TRBV5-1	TRBJ1-3	TGCGCCAGCAGCTTGACAGGGGGGTCCGGAAACACCATATATTTT	CASSLTGGSGNTIYF